Below, 8 T cell receptor beta chains from the same sample are listed, as sequenced in a study of T-cell reconstitution after alpha-beta-depleted transplantation in children. Unique molecular identifiers were incorporated during preparation of the TCRbeta library. MiXCR, run by TCRdb on the PCR reads, gives a single entry per CDR3 protein. The sample comprises fewer than 90,000 distinct CDR3 sequences, about 7% of which are singletons, and less than 3% rests with the top ten. The sequenced sample was PBMCs from the stem cell graft donor, obtained from the stem cell graft. The receptor source for this set is a human donor who donated a stem cell graft to a child with acute lymphoblastic leukemia.

This clonotype was counted a few times. This chain uses TRBV20-1 with TRBJ2-7, with D possibly being TRBD1 (5 bases). The CDR3 is 12 amino acids. Trimming removed 5 bases at V and 5 bases at J, with 13 bases between. Germline V lookup: CDR1 DFQATT, CDR2 SNEGSKA (reference sequence). Written as DNA, the CDR3 is TGCAGTGCTGGGCAGAGCAGGGACGAGCAGTACTTC. This codes for CSAGQSRDEQYF.

This clonotype was found many times. The chain uses TRBV6-2 or TRBV6-3 and TRBJ2-6; 9 nucleotides align to TRBD1. With 5 bases clipped from V and 1 base from J, the junction kept 3 bases outside the gene matches. The CDR3 totals 16 residues. In germline, CDR1 is MNHEY, CDR2 SVGEGT. The CDR3 DNA reads TGTGCCAGCAGTCGACAGGGGGGGTCTGGGGCCAACGTCCTGACTTTC. This gives the protein CASSRQGGSGANVLTF.

The V gene is TRBV7-2, the J gene TRBJ1-4; D is perhaps TRBD1 (5 bases). The CDR3 has 14 residues. Germline values: CDR1 SGHTA, CDR2 FQGNSA. Trimming pared 4 bases from V and 8 bases from J, leaving 14 bases between. Here the CDR3 reads CASSSGTLREKLFF. CDR3 DNA: TGTGCCAGCAGCTCCGGGACCCTCCGAGAAAAACTGTTTTTT.

This clonotype has a count of ten or more. The chain is built from TRBV5-1 and TRBJ2-5; the D gene is possibly TRBD2 (6 bases). The CDR3 totals 14 residues. CDR1 and CDR2 from the germline V gene are SGHRS and YFSETQ. V lost 2 bases and J 1 base, leaving 9 bases between the germline ends. The CDR3 DNA follows: TGCGCCAGCAGCTTATGGGACTTCCAAGAGACCCAGTACTTC. Translating gives CASSLWDFQETQYF.

This clonotype was recorded many times. The V gene is TRBV24-1, the J gene TRBJ2-7; no firm D call. There are 12 residues in the CDR3. The V gene lost 7 bases and the J gene lost 3 bases, with 9 bases spanning the gap. The germline V gene encodes CDR1 KGHDR and CDR2 SFDVKD. In DNA, the CDR3 is TGTGCCACCAGGCATGGGTTCTACGAGCAGTACTTC. Protein sequence: CATRHGFYEQYF.

This clonotype was picked up many times. Written as DNA, the CDR3 is TGTGCCAGCAGCTTCAGGGGTAGGGCCTCCTACGAGCAGTACTTC. Protein sequence: CASSFRGRASYEQYF. The gene calls are TRBV7-2 and TRBJ2-7, with a weak D call TRBD1 (6 bases). Per germline, CDR1 SGHTA and CDR2 FQGNSA. V dropped 3 bases and J dropped 0 bases, with 12 bases sitting between them. This CDR3 has 15 residues.

This clonotype showed up just a few times. The chain has TRBV20-1 and TRBJ1-1; TRBD1 might be the D (6 bases). The CDR3 is 15 residues long. The ends were cut back, 1 base at V and 4 bases at J, with 16 bases in the middle. CDR1 DFQATT and CDR2 SNEGSKA come from the germline V gene (reference sequence). The CDR3 loop is CSARGTTGTGTEAFF. The CDR3 DNA reads TGCAGTGCTAGAGGAACGACAGGAACGGGCACTGAAGCTTTCTTT.

In this sample, this clonotype turned up many times. The chain combines TRBV12-3 or TRBV12-4 with TRBJ1-2, with 10 positions matching TRBD1. The CDR3 sequence is 14 residues long. V shed 7 bases, J shed 4 bases, and the junction held 6 bases outside the gene matches. The CDR3 sequence is CASTSTGGGYGYTF. As DNA, the CDR3 is TGTGCCAGCACCTCGACAGGGGGCGGCTATGGCTACACCTTC.